Listed here are 19 T cell receptor beta chains from one sample, sequenced in a study of blood T cell repertoires in COVID-19. Only in-frame clones appear in the TCRdb table, and some are missing; sequencing was by immunoSEQ multiplex PCR. The sample contains 150,000 to 200,000 clones, roughly 86% of which appear only once. The sequenced material came from peripheral blood. Receptors originate from a woman between 50 and 59 years old with acute or convalescent COVID-19.

The chain uses TRBV2 and TRBJ2-1, with D hard to call. This CDR3 spans 13 amino acids. V was cut by 9 bases and J by 1 base, with 10 bases left in between. CDR1 is SNHLY and CDR2 is FYNNEI in the germline V gene. The CDR3 loop reads CASNFESYNEQFF. The CDR3, as DNA: TGTGCCAGTAACTTCGAATCCTACAATGAGCAGTTCTTC.

The chain has TRBV5-6 and TRBJ2-3; a possible D gene is TRBD1 (6 bases). CDR1 and CDR2 from the germline V gene are SGHDT and YYEEEE. V was shortened by 2 bases and J by 3 bases, with 16 bases between the two germline ends. The CDR3 loop spans 16 amino acids. The CDR3 DNA follows: TGTGCCAGCAGCTTTTTTTTCAGGGGTAATACAGATACGCAGTATTTT. It codes for CASSFFFRGNTDTQYF. Full variable domain (outside the CDR3, taken from reference TRBV5-6 and TRBJ2-3): DAGVTQSPTHLIKTRGQQVTLRCSPKSGHDTVSWYQQALGQGPQFIFQYYEEEERQRGNFPDRFSGHQFPNYSSELNVNALLLGDSALYLCASSFFFRGNTDTQYFGPGTRLTVL.

The V and J genes are TRBV5-1 and TRBJ2-3, with TRBD2 identical over 9 bases. The CDR3 loop spans 16 amino acids. Germline V gene lookup returns CDR1 SGHRS and CDR2 YFSETQ. V was clipped by 4 bases and J by 2 bases; unmatched bases: 8. CDR3 sequence: CASSQVVAGATDTQYF. The DNA for the CDR3 is TGCGCCAGCAGCCAGGTAGTAGCGGGGGCCACAGATACGCAGTATTTT.

This chain connects TRBV5-4 to TRBJ2-7, with 7 bases that match TRBD1. The CDR3 totals 14 residues. The V and J ends lost 0 bases and 2 bases, in that order; junction bases with no gene match: 2. CDR1 and CDR2 from the germline V gene are SGHNT and YYREEE (reference sequence). The CDR3 sequence is CASSLGDSAYEQYF. The CDR3 nucleotides read TGTGCCAGCAGCTTGGGGGACAGTGCCTACGAGCAGTACTTC.

The rearrangement links TRBV7-2 to TRBJ2-4; TRBD1 is a possible D gene (6 bases). V lost 5 bases, J lost 1 base, and 9 bases lay in between. CDR1 SGHTA and CDR2 FQGNSA come from the germline V gene. The CDR3 contains 14 residues. CDR3 sequence: CASSLQGAKNIQYF. The CDR3 bases are TGTGCCAGCAGCCTTCAGGGGGCCAAAAACATTCAGTACTTC.

The V and J genes are TRBV5-1 and TRBJ2-3, with 8 bases matching TRBD2. In germline, CDR1 is SGHRS, CDR2 YFSETQ. Losses at the gene ends were 3 bases for V and 6 bases for J; bases not matched to a gene: 12. This CDR3 contains 16 residues. CDR3 sequence reads: CASSSSGGLATDTQYF. The DNA of the CDR3 is TGCGCCAGCAGCTCATCCGGCGGACTAGCTACGGATACGCAGTATTTT. Full variable domain (remainder filled in from reference TRBV5-1 and TRBJ2-3): KAGVTQTPRYLIKTRGQQVTLSCSPISGHRSVSWYQQTPGQGLQFLFEYFSETQRNKGNFPGRFSGRQFSNSRSEMNVSTLELGDSALYLCASSSSGGLATDTQYFGPGTRLTVL.

The genes are TRBV6-5 and TRBJ2-7; tentative D call: TRBD1 (5 bases). Trimming pared 2 bases from V and 4 bases from J, leaving 9 bases between. This CDR3 comprises 13 residues. Germline V lookup: CDR1 MNHEY, CDR2 SVGAGI. CDR3 DNA: TGTGCCAGCAGTTACACAGGAAATTACGAGCAGTACTTC. It yields the protein CASSYTGNYEQYF.

This clone was detected a few times. The rearrangement joins TRBV2 to TRBJ2-5, with D possibly TRBD1 on 6 matching bases. V gave up 4 bases and J gave up 2 bases, with 11 bases separating them. Germline-derived CDR1 and CDR2 are SNHLY and FYNNEI. The CDR3 consists of 14 residues. The CDR3 nucleotides are TGTGCCAGCAGTGCGGGACATCTTCAAGAGACCCAGTACTTC. Amino acids: CASSAGHLQETQYF.

Only one count was recorded for this clone. This chain connects TRBV30 to TRBJ1-2; possibly TRBD1 for D (5 bases). Trimming took off 0 bases at V and 3 bases at J, with 5 bases between the two ends. Germline lookup yields CDR1 GTSNPN and CDR2 SVGIG (reference sequence). This CDR3 is built from 12 residues. CDR3 loop: CAWSVQDYGYTF. Written as DNA, the CDR3 is TGTGCCTGGAGTGTACAGGACTATGGCTACACCTTC.

The chain's CDR3 is CASGQIYGYTF. As DNA, the CDR3 is TGTGCCAGTGGACAGATCTATGGCTACACCTTC. The V gene is TRBV2, the J gene TRBJ1-2; D possibly corresponds to TRBD1 (6 bases). Germline loops: CDR1 SNHLY, CDR2 FYNNEI. The CDR3 spans 11 residues. V lost 9 bases and J 4 bases, leaving 9 bases between the germline ends.

The rearrangement uses TRBV4-3 and TRBJ1-4, with D perhaps matching TRBD1 (6 bases). CDR3 size: 16 residues. The V gene lost 0 bases and the J gene lost 8 bases, with 16 bases spanning the gap. Germline V gene sequence: CDR1 LGHNA, CDR2 YSLEER. The DNA for the CDR3 is TGCGCCAGCAGCCAAGAAGCGGCCAGGGGAAACGAAAAACTGTTTTTT. Amino acids: CASSQEAARGNEKLFF.

The chain combines TRBV7-3 with TRBJ2-1; D call uncertain. Germline V gene lookup returns CDR1 SGHTA and CDR2 FQGTGA. This CDR3 is built from 15 residues. Trimming shortened V by 5 bases and J by 8 bases, and 19 bases separated the two germline ends. This chain's CDR3 is CASSKSGSLWDEQFF. DNA of the CDR3: TGTGCCAGCAGCAAGTCCGGGTCACTGTGGGATGAGCAGTTCTTC.

This clone is a singleton in its sample. V usage is TRBV5-6 and J usage is TRBJ1-2, with a tentative D call TRBD1 (5 bases). V was clipped by 1 base and J by 4 bases, with 14 bases between them. Germline V CDR1 and CDR2: SGHDT, YYEEEE. CDR3 size: 15 residues. As DNA, the CDR3 is TGTGCCAGCAGCTTGAGGGCCAGGGTTCGCTATGGCTACACCTTC. This sequence encodes CASSLRARVRYGYTF.

The chain has TRBV4-3 and TRBJ2-1, with TRBD2 as a possible D gene (5 bases). Germline CDR1 LGHNA, CDR2 YSLEER. V was trimmed by 4 bases and J by 2 bases, leaving 27 bases between them. The length of the CDR3 is 20 residues. This CDR3 is CASSPLPPGLTGLTYNEQFF. The CDR3 DNA is TGCGCCAGCAGCCCACTACCCCCGGGGTTAACGGGCCTAACCTACAATGAGCAGTTCTTC.

The V and J genes are TRBV2 and TRBJ1-6; 12 bases are a match to TRBD1. Germline V gives CDR1 SNHLY, CDR2 FYNNEI. Losses at the gene ends were 7 bases for V and 10 bases for J; bases not matched to a gene: 8. The CDR3 length is 15 residues. CDR3 in amino acids: CASNWSGQGASPLHF. Here the CDR3 DNA reads TGTGCCAGCAACTGGTCGGGACAGGGGGCATCACCCCTCCACTTT.

The rearrangement uses TRBV5-1 and TRBJ1-2; 10 bases are shared with TRBD1. Germline CDR1 is SGHRS and CDR2 is YFSETQ. V was clipped by 4 bases and J by 2 bases; unmatched bases: 2. CDR3 size: 14 residues. CDR3 in DNA: TGCGCCAGCAGCCGACAGGGGGCAAACTATGGCTACACCTTC. It encodes CASSRQGANYGYTF.

In the case of this clone: The CDR3 end shows no conserved phenylalanine or tryptophan, and so a read error is likely. The DNA is left out, because the CDR3 cannot be placed on it with certainty; the CDR3 is given as TCRdb lists it. V usage is TRBV5-6 and J usage is TRBJ1-2; the table's D gene call, TRBD1, was not cross checked with the DNA. The CDR3 sequence runs 13 residues, both termini included. In germline, CDR1 is SGHDT, CDR2 YYEEEE. CDR3: CASSWDSKSYTFG.

This clone appeared once. This rearrangement joins TRBV5-1 to TRBJ2-7; 11 bases are a match to TRBD2. Per germline, CDR1 SGHRS and CDR2 YFSETQ. The CDR3 is 15 amino acids. V lost 2 bases to trimming and J lost 5 bases; unmatched junction nucleotides: 6. CDR3 residues: CASSLLAGAGDEQYF. The CDR3, as DNA: TGCGCCAGCAGCTTACTAGCGGGGGCGGGGGACGAGCAGTACTTC.

This clone was seen a handful of times. The rearrangement uses TRBV19 and TRBJ1-1, with D hard to call. This CDR3 is built from 13 residues. V was cut by 6 bases and J by 1 base, with 9 bases left in between. Germline V gives CDR1 LNHDA, CDR2 SQIVND (reference sequence). In nucleotides, the CDR3 is TGTGCCAGTAGATGGGCATCGAACACTGAAGCTTTCTTT. Translation: CASRWASNTEAFF.